The text below deals with one T cell receptor beta chain. This entry is derived from a study of PD-L1 blockade in urothelial cancer. Across the whole study: Samples came from 3 weeks, at the second dose, and 6 weeks into treatment.

The time point was: pretreatment peripheral blood. The V gene's germline CDR1 is SQVTM and CDR2 ANQGSEA. V was cut by 2 bases and J by 2 bases, with 4 bases left in between. CDR3 length equals 11 residues. TCRdb's copy holds only in-frame clones and misses some; the assay was immunoSEQ multiplex PCR. The profile shows approximately 47,000 clones, roughly four fifths of them singletons. Sequenced material: PBMCs, taken around atezolizumab (anti-PD-L1) treatment. The TCR was taken from a middle-aged man with urothelial cancer. The chain joins TRBV29-1 to TRBJ2-7; D is unresolved. In DNA form, the CDR3 reads TGCAGCGTTGAAATAACCTACGAGCAGTACTTC. The encoded protein is CSVEITYEQYF.